The rows below give T cell receptor beta chains drawn from one sample of a study of blood T cells in healthy people across ages. TCRdb passed the 5' RACE reads through MiXCR, listing each CDR3 protein once. This sample has approximately 960,000 distinct CDR3 sequences, with 25% to 30% found just once. The same specimen was also included in a second study, on T cells of mothers and their children.

The sequencing input was blood. These receptors came from a woman aged 40 to 50 in good health. Both conserved end residues are part of each CDR3. The order of the fields is J gene, V gene, CDR3 length, D gene, CDR3 protein. D genes are given only for firm matches.

TRBJ2-7,TRBV3-1,15,NA,CASSQGLTGGREQYF
TRBJ2-3,TRBV20-1,16,NA,CSARVGLRGFTDTQYF
TRBJ2-7,TRBV15,15,NA,CATSREARGLYEQYF
NA,TRBV4-1,16,NA,CASSQGGGGVGYEQYF
TRBJ1-6,TRBV30,15,TRBD1,CAWSLPDRGNSPLHF
TRBJ2-7,TRBV3-1,14,NA,CASRPTVSHYEQYF
TRBJ1-4,TRBV24-1,13,NA,CATRESGGGKLFF
TRBJ2-1,TRBV5-1,12,NA,CASSSPGSEQFF
TRBJ2-3,TRBV28,15,NA,CASSSGGSRADTQYF
TRBJ2-1,TRBV20-1,13,NA,CSARSSGVGMEFF
TRBJ2-7,TRBV6-1,15,TRBD2,CASSERGLARDEQYF
TRBJ1-3,TRBV7-2,17,NA,CASSLMIGLTSGNTIYF
TRBJ2-7,TRBV20-1,14,NA,CSARGPLLPYEQYF
TRBJ1-2,TRBV6-1,15,TRBD1,CATSDGPGQTYGYTF
TRBJ2-1,TRBV6-2/TRBV6-3,15,NA,CASSYGSEAHNEQFF
TRBJ1-1,TRBV9,13,NA,CASTLDEGTEAFF
TRBJ1-5,TRBV20-1,18,NA,CSAREFPLRGFSNQPQHF
TRBJ2-4,TRBV21-1,14,NA,CAGSKETAVGEQYF
TRBJ1-2,TRBV5-1,18,NA,CASSLAGATETILHGYTF
TRBJ2-5,TRBV18,15,NA,CASSPQRPGRETQYF
TRBJ2-4,TRBV28,13,NA,CASIRQSYNEQYF
TRBJ2-2,TRBV20-1,14,NA,CSARDAGRTGELFF
TRBJ2-7,TRBV18,13,NA,CASSPAGVDEQYF
TRBJ2-7,TRBV2,12,NA,CASSKDGGEQYF
TRBJ2-7,TRBV14,15,NA,CASSQGGATSYEQYF
TRBJ1-5,TRBV6-5,15,TRBD1,CPSSYSGQGNQPQHF
TRBJ2-5,TRBV18,15,NA,CASSPPKGGCGEQYF
NA,TRBV7-3,17,NA,CASSSPLVGGIGNEQYF
TRBJ2-3,TRBV5-1,14,NA,CASSWQGSRDTQYF
TRBJ1-6,TRBV7-2,16,TRBD1,CASSVTGQVLGGPLHF
TRBJ1-1,TRBV20-1,13,NA,CSARPRGNTEAFF
TRBJ1-1,TRBV29-1,16,NA,CSVEDIGWKMNTEAFF
TRBJ2-5,TRBV7-2,12,NA,CASSRVLETQYF
TRBJ2-3,TRBV27,18,TRBD2,CASSAPPGLALSTDTQYF
TRBJ2-1,TRBV20-1,22,TRBD2,CSARPSGGSRLAGAYSYNEQFF
TRBJ2-3,TRBV2,12,NA,CASSGDSYTQYF
TRBJ1-1,TRBV29-1,12,NA,CSGRLPNTEAFF
TRBJ2-3,TRBV7-2,16,TRBD2,CASSFKAGGQTDTQYF
TRBJ1-5,TRBV12-3/TRBV12-4,13,NA,CASRDTVSQPQHF
NA,TRBV4-3,16,NA,CASSQYSWLALETQYF
TRBJ2-7,TRBV6-5,14,NA,CASSYFREPYEQYF
TRBJ2-5,TRBV28,13,NA,CASTRQATWTQYF
TRBJ2-3,TRBV28,15,NA,CASLKNRGSTDTQYF
TRBJ2-5,TRBV28,19,NA,CASSSLGGEGLREQETQYF
TRBJ1-1,TRBV11-1,15,NA,CASSSRVKLNTEAFF
TRBJ2-7,TRBV20-1,16,NA,CSARDPGVAAIYEQYF
TRBJ2-3,TRBV27,17,NA,CASSSQTTGFLEDTQYF
TRBJ1-2,TRBV9,14,TRBD1,CASSVAVTGNGYTF
TRBJ1-5,TRBV4-1,16,NA,CASSQSGPGDDQPQHF
TRBJ2-1,TRBV7-2,14,TRBD1,CASKEGAIYNEQFF
NA,TRBV7-9,15,TRBD1,CASSGRGQGRETQYF
TRBJ2-1,TRBV30,14,TRBD1,CAWTKDRVRWEQFF
TRBJ2-7,TRBV7-2,12,NA,CASSPQGHEQYF
TRBJ2-7,TRBV20-1,16,TRBD1,CSASTRTGVSSYEQYF